This entry is about one T cell receptor beta chain. Its antigen specificity is not known. Base quality data are lacking; no much larger clone is found one base away. This specimen belongs to a study of T cell responses to AZD1222 COVID-19 vaccine (dated by TCRdb to the early 2020s). About the investigation overall: AZD1222 recipients whose second dose came at about 4 weeks and those whose second dose came at about 12 weeks were combined into one group, since spike-specific TCR depth and breadth did not differ between the two schedules. A total of 233 trial participants underwent TCR sequencing, of whom more than 200 had received two doses of AZD1222 and about 25 had received two doses of the MenACWY control vaccine. Trial participants were enrolled into age subgroups of 18-55, 56-69 and 70-plus years, which contained about 150, 27 and 61 TCR-sequenced participants, respectively.

The CDR3 regions of human TCRbeta chains were subjected to immunosequencing. The published analysis was carried out like this. TCRs in the repertoires were compared against a reference library of SARS-CoV-2-specific TCRs that had been generated with the MIRA antigen-specificity platform. Breadth was defined as the fraction of unique TCRs that were SARS-CoV-2-associated. Depth was defined as the fraction of total T cells that were SARS-CoV-2-associated. Each spike-specific TCR was assigned to its reactive spike region and to a CD4 or CD8 class using the MIRA data. Log10-transformed breadth and depth values were compared by one-way ANOVA with Sidak's multiple comparisons tests. TCRdb stores this immuneACCESS table with in-frame sequences only. Part of the clones is absent; in the studies checked, under half of the shortfall reflects unresolved V genes, and no reason is known for the rest. The V and J calls and the clone size are those of that table, but D and trimming were determined from the DNA. This sample has roughly 100,000 clones in its table, and less than 95% of those were observed once. The ten largest account for about 4.8% of the sample.

Overall results and qualifications from the work: Reportedly, almost half of the unique spike-specific TCRs recognized epitopes lying outside the regions that are mutated in the B.1.351 and B.1.1.7 variants. In the small 56-69-year group, the increase in depth fell short of significance, most likely because of low power. Spike-specific TCR breadth and depth rose significantly after two AZD1222 doses compared with day 0 and with MenACWY recipients. Because no day 14 peak-response samples were available, repertoires were characterized only after the peak T cell response. Conclusions about previously exposed vaccinees are limited, since just five to seven AZD1222 recipients were seropositive for SARS-CoV-2 at baseline. Most participants were white British and females outnumbered males, and the authors suggested that clonal diversity may have been underestimated. Vaccine-associated CD4 TCRs spanned the whole spike protein, with dominant responses in regions 160-218 and 743-854.

Trimmed from V: 2 bases; trimmed from J: 5 bases; junction bases lacking a gene match: 5. Inclusive of the bounding cysteine and phenylalanine, the CDR3 is 15 residues long. The retained sequence is limited to the CDR3, 45 bases, with the frame set at the first base. The germline V gene supplies CDR1 MNHNS and CDR2 SASEGT. The time point label corresponds to: baseline before first vaccination. Vaccinee samples came from UK trials COV001 and COV002, including a single-blind randomized controlled phase 2/3 trial of AZD1222 (ChAdOx1 nCoV-19) in healthy adults. Trial participant PBMC samples were collected at day 0 and day 28 after the second dose for TCRbeta chain sequencing.

The TCR comes from an adult in good health. The chain is made from TRBV6-1 and TRBJ2-5, with 10 bases aligning to TRBD2. This material consisted of peripheral blood, taken on day 0 of AZD1222 vaccination. The CDR3 amino acid sequence is: CASSEPSGGGETQYF. The DNA reads TGTGCCAGCAGTGAACCTAGCGGGGGAGGGGAGACCCAGTACTTC.